These T cell receptor beta chains were read from a single sample in a study of blood T cell repertoires in COVID-19. Profiled with immunoSEQ multiplex PCR; TCRdb holds only in-frame clones, not every one. The repertoire consists of 130,000 to 150,000 clones, with around 83% occurring once and the leading ten covering more than 8.5%. Sequencing was done on a sample of peripheral blood. The receptors come from a man in his 60s with active or convalescent COVID-19. The CDR3 runs from the conserved cysteine through the conserved F or W. D genes are given only for firm matches. For some rows the clone size is stated as once, few or many, or as a class when expanded; others skip it.

j_gene | d_gene | abundance | v_gene | CDR3nt | CDR3aa
TRBJ1-5 | TRBD1 | - | TRBV30 | TGTGCCTGGAGTATGGGACAGGGATGGACTCAGCCCCAGCATTTT | CAWSMGQGWTQPQHF
TRBJ1-1 | - | - | TRBV6-5 | TGTGCCAGCAGCAAGGGGGGGGCGGGTACTGAAGCTTTCTTT | CASSKGGAGTEAFF
TRBJ2-3 | - | - | TRBV9 | TGTGCCAGCAGCGTCGCCTCAGGGTTGAGCACAGATACGCAGTATTTT | CASSVASGLSTDTQYF
TRBJ1-6 | - | - | TRBV19 | TGTGCCAGTAGTATAGGCGACAGGAATAATTCACCCCTCCACTTT | CASSIGDRNNSPLHF
TRBJ2-1 | - | few | TRBV6-2/TRBV6-3 | TGTGCCAGCAGTTACGGGTGGAGTGAGCAGTTCTTC | CASSYGWSEQFF
TRBJ2-6 | - | - | TRBV25-1 | TGTGCCAGCACCCCAGGGGAGGGGGCTGGGGCCAACGTCCTGACTTTC | CASTPGEGAGANVLTF
TRBJ2-2 | - | - | TRBV19 | TGTGCCAGTGCGGACATCACCGGGGAGCTGTTTTTT | CASADITGELFF
TRBJ2-2 | - | - | TRBV25-1 | TGTGCCAGCAGTGACCCCGGGTTAACCGGGGAGCTGTTTTTT | CASSDPGLTGELFF
TRBJ2-1 | TRBD1 | - | TRBV27 | TGTGCCAGCAGTGCCGGACAGGGGGCAGTGCAGTTCTTC | CASSAGQGAVQFF
TRBJ1-2 | TRBD1 | - | TRBV6-5 | TGTGCCAGCAGGCTGACCGGGACAGCCTATGGCTACACCTTC | CASRLTGTAYGYTF
TRBJ2-4 | TRBD1 | - | TRBV6-2/TRBV6-3 | TGTGCCAGCAGTTACAGACAGGGGGCTGCCAAAAACATTCAGTACTTC | CASSYRQGAAKNIQYF
TRBJ1-1 | TRBD1 | - | TRBV6-2/TRBV6-3 | TGTGCCAGCAGTTACTCCTACGGGACAGAGTATCTCGGTGAAGCTTTCTTT | CASSYSYGTEYLGEAFF
TRBJ1-2 | TRBD1 | few | TRBV11-2 | TGTGCCAGCAGCTACACATCCGGGACAGGGAACTATGGCTACACCTTC | CASSYTSGTGNYGYTF